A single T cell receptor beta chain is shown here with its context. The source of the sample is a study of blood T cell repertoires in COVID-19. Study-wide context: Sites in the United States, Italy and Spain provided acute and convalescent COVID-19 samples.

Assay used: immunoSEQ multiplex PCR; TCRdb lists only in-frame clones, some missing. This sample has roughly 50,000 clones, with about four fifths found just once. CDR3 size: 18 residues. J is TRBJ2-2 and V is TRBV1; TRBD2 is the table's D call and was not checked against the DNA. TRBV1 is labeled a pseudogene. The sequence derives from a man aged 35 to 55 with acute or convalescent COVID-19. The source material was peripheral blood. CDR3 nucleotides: TGCACCAGCAGCCACACACGTGGCGGACTAGCGATGACCCGGGAGCTGTTTTTT. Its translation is CTSSHTRGGLAMTRELFF.